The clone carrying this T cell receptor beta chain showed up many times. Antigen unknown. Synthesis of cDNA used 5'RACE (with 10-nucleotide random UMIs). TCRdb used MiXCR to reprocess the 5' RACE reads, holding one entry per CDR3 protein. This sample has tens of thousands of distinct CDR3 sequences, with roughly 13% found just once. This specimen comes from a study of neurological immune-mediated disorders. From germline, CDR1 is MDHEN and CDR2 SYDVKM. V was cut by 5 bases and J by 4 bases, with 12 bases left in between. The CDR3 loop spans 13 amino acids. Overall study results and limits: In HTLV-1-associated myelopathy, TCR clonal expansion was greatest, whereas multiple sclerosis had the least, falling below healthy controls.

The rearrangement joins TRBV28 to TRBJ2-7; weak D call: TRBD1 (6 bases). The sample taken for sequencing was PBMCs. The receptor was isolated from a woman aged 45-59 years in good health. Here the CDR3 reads CASSRDTQYEQYF. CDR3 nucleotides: TGTGCCAGCAGTCGGGACACCCAATACGAGCAGTACTTC.